This T cell receptor (beta chain) came from a study of radiotherapy plus CTLA-4 blockade in lung cancer. The study treated chemo-refractory metastatic non-small-cell lung cancer patients with focal radiation plus ipilimumab CTLA-4 blockade. Study-wide points: Subsequent to radiotherapy plus ipilimumab, tumor-derived TCR clones underwent expansion in blood.

Sequencing used immunoSEQ multiplex PCR; TCRdb keeps in-frame clones, though not all of them. The profile shows 85,000 to 120,000 clones, 85% to 90% of them singletons. On this clone itself: The antigen is not known. The germline gene is not matched at one end of the junction; a read error may be the cause.

Germline CDR1 SGHRS, CDR2 YFSETQ. The CDR3 is 16 residues long. This TCR came from a human donor with non-small cell lung cancer that progressed on radiotherapy plus ipilimumab. Some clones in this sample may be carry-over from other donors' samples. The gene calls are TRBV5-1 and TRBJ1-3; D may be TRBD1 (6 bases). Sample: peripheral blood, taken from a patient treated with radiotherapy plus ipilimumab. The CDR3 nucleotides read TGCGCCAGCAGCTTCAACCCGGGACATACTGGAAACACCGTATATTTT. This encodes CASSFNPGHTGNTVYF. The whole variable domain, filled in from reference TRBV5-1 and TRBJ1-3, reads KAGVTQTPRYLIKTRGQQVTLSCSPISGHRSVSWYQQTPGQGLQFLFEYFSETQRNKGNFPGRFSGRQFSNSRSEMNVSTLELGDSALYLCASSFNPGHTGNTVYFGEGSWLTVV.